This TCR beta chain originates from a study of T cell repertoires in cytomegalovirus infection. Study background: The public TCR beta signatures pointed to both CMV infection and matching HLA type.

One entry per CDR3 protein, called by TCRdb with MiXCR from the reads. There are about 740,000 distinct CDR3 sequences in the sample; 35% to 45% occur only once, and 2.8% lies in the top ten. The CDR3 covers 17 residues. CDR1 SGHKS and CDR2 YYEKEE come from the germline V gene (reference sequence). Deletions cut 1 base from V and 0 bases from J, with 13 bases between. The chain carries TRBV5-5 and TRBJ2-2; D is unclear. Sequenced input: PBMCs. The source is a human donor in good health (CMV status not recorded). Some clones in this sample may be carry-over from other donors' samples. In DNA form, the CDR3 reads TGTGCCAGCAGCTTGCGTTGGGCAGGAACGAACACCGGGGAGCTGTTTTTT. Its protein is CASSLRWAGTNTGELFF.